These T cell receptor beta chains were read from a single sample in a study of shared clonotypes between healthy human individuals. The assay was immunoSEQ multiplex PCR, and TCRdb's table has in-frame clones only and misses some. The data contain about 2.5 million clones, approximately 90% of them singletons. Sample: naive CD4+ T cells from PBMCs. The source of these receptors is a man aged 18 to 29 in good health. Some clones in this sample may be carry-over from other donors' samples. Both conserved end residues are part of each CDR3. The D gene is left open where the match is weak.

J,D,V,CDR3
TRBJ1-2,NA,TRBV18,CASSPPVGSSQGGYTF
TRBJ2-7,NA,TRBV27,CASSLSPGLLSSEQYF
TRBJ2-1,NA,TRBV5-1,CASRGSGKGYNEQFF
TRBJ2-2,NA,TRBV27,CASSLSGTGELFF
TRBJ2-1,TRBD2,TRBV5-4,CASSPGLAGSYNEQFF
TRBJ2-3,NA,TRBV5-1,CASSLQPQGSDTQYF
TRBJ2-1,TRBD1,TRBV4-3,CASSQQTGGREQFF
TRBJ2-3,TRBD2,TRBV10-2,CASSALAGGTDTQYF
TRBJ2-1,TRBD2,TRBV7-3,CASSSWPGLAGDNEQFF
TRBJ1-1,NA,TRBV19,CASSPGTVNLNTEAFF
TRBJ2-7,TRBD1,TRBV30,CAWSADRGGYEQYF
TRBJ1-6,NA,TRBV15,CATSRGGSDHNSPLHF
TRBJ2-3,NA,TRBV5-4,CASRFQEGADTQYF
TRBJ1-3,TRBD1,TRBV5-4,CASRATGTGALSGNTIYF
TRBJ2-1,TRBD2,TRBV7-3,CASSPPGGPYNEQFF
TRBJ2-1,NA,TRBV19,CASGNLGSNSYNEQFF
TRBJ1-1,TRBD1,TRBV7-3,CASSKGQGAGDTEAFF
TRBJ1-2,NA,TRBV7-9,CASSLGRNYGYTF
TRBJ2-2,NA,TRBV29-1,CSVRGGGTVTGELFF
TRBJ1-1,NA,TRBV5-8,CASEPGFRNTEAFF
TRBJ2-7,TRBD1,TRBV11-3,CASSPGQGNTYEQYF
TRBJ1-5,NA,TRBV5-6,CASSLRGSNQPQHF
TRBJ1-1,NA,TRBV2,CASSEQGHQNTEAFF
TRBJ1-4,TRBD1,TRBV9,CASSRGQPNEKLFF
TRBJ2-1,NA,TRBV18,CASSPPTGGFNEQFF
TRBJ2-2,TRBD2,TRBV28,CASSAPGGPGTGELFF
TRBJ1-5,NA,TRBV28,CASTDGAGNQPQHF
TRBJ1-2,NA,TRBV7-3,CASSFDKFNYGYTF
TRBJ2-1,NA,TRBV6-5,CASREETGLYSEQFF
TRBJ1-3,NA,TRBV11-2,CASSLVIQGSGNTIYF
TRBJ1-6,NA,TRBV27,CASSTLQGGGSPLHF
TRBJ2-3,NA,TRBV5-1,CASSRRQASSTDTQYF
TRBJ2-2,NA,TRBV11-2,CASSPSLNTGELFF
TRBJ1-2,NA,TRBV6-6,CASSNLNYGYTF
TRBJ2-7,TRBD2,TRBV28,CASSHGTTIYEQYF
TRBJ1-4,NA,TRBV5-8,CASSFRSVGGGHEKLFF
TRBJ2-5,TRBD1,TRBV25-1,CASSDMPTGGWETQYF
TRBJ1-3,NA,TRBV29-1,CSVVLGSRPGNTIYF
TRBJ2-1,NA,TRBV4-1,CASSQAPSETYNEQFF
TRBJ2-7,TRBD2,TRBV28,CASKLAGYEQYF
TRBJ2-5,TRBD2,TRBV7-2,CASSAGGQETQYF
TRBJ2-1,NA,TRBV19,CASSISHGTPEQFF
TRBJ1-1,TRBD1,TRBV7-2,CASSPQTGVREAFF
TRBJ2-7,NA,TRBV28,CASSLNILREQYF
TRBJ1-1,NA,TRBV28,CASSAPLNTEAFF
TRBJ1-1,NA,TRBV5-1,CASSLVVGGTEAFF
TRBJ1-2,TRBD1,TRBV5-1,CASSPRGQGANYGYTF
TRBJ1-1,NA,TRBV7-6,CASSSKGGATEAFF
TRBJ2-5,NA,TRBV7-2,CASSFSGQETQYF
TRBJ1-1,TRBD1,TRBV7-9,CASSHDTGGTEAFF
TRBJ2-2,NA,TRBV5-6,CASSFFNPGTGELFF
TRBJ1-5,NA,TRBV19,CASSIEGWGIQPQHF